This TCR beta chain was identified in a study of cytomegalovirus exposure and HLA in healthy donors. At the level of the study: Findings of an earlier analysis included around 120 million unique TCR beta sequences from 170 million or so T cells.

This CDR3 contains 14 residues. Per germline, CDR1 SEHNR and CDR2 FQNEAQ (reference sequence). Deletions cut 5 bases from V and 1 base from J, with 10 bases between. Points on this clone: Its antigen is unidentified.

Points from the study as a whole: Sequencing depth roughly uniform across donors was assumed in presence/absence analyses. TCR beta chains numbering under 200 were designated cytomegalovirus-associated. Because they were indistinguishable, some V segments, including TRBV6-2 and TRBV6-3, were excluded.

Researchers ran the PCR with 60 Vbeta and 13 Jbeta primers. Clones were sequenced by immunoSEQ multiplex PCR, and TCRdb holds only the in-frame ones, with some missing. The table includes approximately 91,000 clones, approximately 86% detected once. The genes are TRBV7-9 and TRBJ2-3; TRBD1 might be the D (6 bases). This sequence originates from a man aged 25-45 years in good health and CMV-seropositive. The source material was PBMCs. The CDR3 protein is CASSRGTRTDTQYF. The CDR3, as DNA: TGTGCCAGCAGCCGTGGGACACGCACAGATACGCAGTATTTT.